The next 28 T cell receptor beta chains were all read from a single sample in a study of shared clonotypes between healthy human individuals. The repertoire was sequenced with immunoSEQ multiplex PCR; TCRdb's copy has only in-frame clones and lacks some. Of roughly 1,500,000 clones listed, 95% to 99% are singletons. The sample consisted of naive CD4+ T cells sorted from blood. The subset is: CD45RA+ positively selected. These TCRs come from a man aged 30-40 years in good health.

Only one count was recorded for this clone. J is TRBJ2-5 and V is TRBV6-1, with TRBD1 identical over 8 bases. Germline values: CDR1 MNHNS, CDR2 SASEGT. The CDR3 runs to 15 residues. J gave up 1 base and V 4 bases, and 5 bases lay outside the gene matches. In DNA, the CDR3 is TGTGCCAGCAGTGGGCAGGGGGCGCGCCAAGAGACCCAGTACTTC. It specifies CASSGQGARQETQYF.

The J gene is TRBJ2-2, the V gene TRBV5-4, with TRBD2 matching over 8 bases. Germline V lookup: CDR1 SGHNT, CDR2 YYREEE (reference sequence). The CDR3 spans 16 residues. The trim removed 2 bases at V and 5 bases at J, leaving 8 bases unmatched. In nucleotides, the CDR3 is TGTGCCAGCAGCTTCGGGACTAGGATAAAGACCGGGGAGCTGTTTTTT. It yields the protein CASSFGTRIKTGELFF. Filled out from reference TRBV5-4 and TRBJ2-2, the complete variable domain reads ETGVTQSPTHLIKTRGQQVTLRCSSQSGHNTVSWYQQALGQGPQFIFQYYREEENGRGNFPPRFSGLQFPNYSSELNVNALELDDSALYLCASSFGTRIKTGELFFGEGSRLTVL.

The chain recombines TRBV21-1 with TRBJ2-7; the table gives TRBD1 as D, unverified against the DNA. TRBV21-1 is reported as a pseudogene. The CDR3 covers 12 residues. CDR3 sequence: CASGTGYYEQYF. The CDR3 nucleotides read TGTGCCAGCGGGACAGGGTACTACGAGCAGTACTTC.

The chain couples TRBV12-5 to TRBJ2-2, with TRBD2 matching over 8 bases. Germline V gene sequence: CDR1 LGHNT, CDR2 FRNRAP. Losses at the gene ends were 6 bases for V and 5 bases for J; bases not matched to a gene: 8. The CDR3 contains 15 residues. The CDR3 DNA reads as TGTGCTAGTGGGACCACCGGGAGGGCGACCGGGGAGCTGTTTTTT. Translation gives CASGTTGRATGELFF.

The V call is TRBV28, the J call TRBJ2-1; the D gene is possibly TRBD2 (5 bases). Germline loops: CDR1 MDHEN, CDR2 SYDVKM. CDR3 length: 17 residues. V dropped 5 bases and J dropped 5 bases, with 22 bases sitting between them. Written as DNA, the CDR3 is TGTGCCAGCAGTGCTGACCTCCTCGCGGGCCTGAACAATGAGCAGTTCTTC. Translation gives CASSADLLAGLNNEQFF.

The chain has TRBV19 and TRBJ2-7, with TRBD1 identical over 9 bases. Trimming removed 3 bases from V and 1 base from J; junction bases left unmatched: 4. This CDR3 has 15 amino acids. CDR1 and CDR2 from the germline V gene are LNHDA and SQIVND (reference sequence). CDR3 sequence: CASSIGTGNSYEQYF. The CDR3, as DNA: TGTGCCAGTAGTATCGGGACAGGGAATTCCTACGAGCAGTACTTC. Variable domain in full (rest from reference TRBV19 and TRBJ2-7): DGGITQSPKYLFRKEGQNVTLSCEQNLNHDAMYWYRQDPGQGLRLIYYSQIVNDFQKGDIAEGYSVSREKKESFPLTVTSAQKNPTAFYLCASSIGTGNSYEQYFGPGTRLTVT.

This sequence joins TRBV6-6 and TRBJ2-2, with D perhaps matching TRBD1 (5 bases). This CDR3 has 13 residues. The germline CDR1 and CDR2 sequences are MNHNY and SVGAGI (reference sequence). Written as DNA, the CDR3 is TGTGCGTACCTGACAGCGAACACCGGGGAGCTGTTTTTT. Protein product: CAYLTANTGELFF.

This sequence joins TRBV11-2 and TRBJ2-7; perhaps TRBD1 as D (6 bases). This CDR3 comprises 16 residues. Germline V gene lookup returns CDR1 SGHAT and CDR2 FQNNGV. Between the trimmed V and J ends, which lost 2 bases and 0 bases, there was a span of 14 bases. The CDR3 coding sequence is TGTGCCAGCAGCTTATCAGGGGAGAGTAGCTCCTACGAGCAGTACTTC. It specifies CASSLSGESSSYEQYF.

The rearrangement uses TRBV4-3 and TRBJ1-2; D is unclear. From germline, CDR1 is LGHNA and CDR2 YSLEER. The CDR3 runs to 13 residues. Trimming took off 1 base at V and 4 bases at J, with 7 bases between the two ends. CDR3 in amino acids: CASSQVFSYGYTF. The CDR3 DNA reads as TGCGCCAGCAGCCAAGTGTTCAGCTATGGCTACACCTTC.

With regard to this clone: Other nucleotide sequences from this sample produce the same CDR3. The chain uses TRBV28 and TRBJ1-1; D remains unclear. CDR1 is MDHEN and CDR2 is SYDVKM in the germline V gene. V lost 6 bases and J 1 base, leaving 6 bases between the germline ends. There are 12 residues in the CDR3. DNA of the CDR3: TGTGCCAGCAGCTTCAGGAACACTGAAGCTTTCTTT. Translating it yields CASSFRNTEAFF. The full variable domain, in which reference TRBV28 and TRBJ1-1 provide the parts outside the CDR3, is DVKVTQSSRYLVKRTGEKVFLECVQDMDHENMFWYRQDPGLGLRLIYFSYDVKMKEKGDIPEGYSVSREKKERFSLILESASTNQTSMYLCASSFRNTEAFFGQGTRLTVV.

This clone has a single count. The chain couples TRBV28 to TRBJ2-7; 9 bases line up with TRBD1. V trimming: 0 bases; J trimming: 3 bases; junction bases outside the gene matches: 9. The germline V gene has CDR1 MDHEN and CDR2 SYDVKM. The CDR3 extends over 17 amino acids. The CDR3 spells CASSLWMDRGTSYEQYF. The CDR3 DNA is TGTGCCAGCAGTTTATGGATGGACAGGGGAACCAGCTACGAGCAGTACTTC.

This rearrangement joins TRBV5-5 to TRBJ2-4; D assignment may be TRBD1 or TRBD2 (5 bases each). The V end was cut by 4 bases, the J end by 7 bases, with 18 bases between. Germline assignment: CDR1 SGHKS and CDR2 YYEKEE (reference sequence). CDR3 length: 15 residues. The CDR3 protein is CASSGTGTSGNIQYF. The DNA for the CDR3 is TGTGCCAGCAGCGGAACCGGGACCTCAGGGAACATTCAGTACTTC.

The chain carries TRBV10-3 and TRBJ1-5; no reliable D call. The CDR3 consists of 13 residues. V lost 4 bases and J 5 bases, leaving 9 bases between the germline ends. Germline CDR1 reads ENHRY; CDR2 reads SYGVKD. CDR3: CAISVDTYQPQHF. The DNA of the CDR3 is TGTGCCATCAGTGTAGACACCTATCAGCCCCAGCATTTT.

The V call is TRBV28, the J call TRBJ2-7, with a weak D call TRBD2 (5 bases). This CDR3 has 15 residues. V shed 4 bases and J shed 1 base, with 14 bases lying between them. CDR1 MDHEN and CDR2 SYDVKM come from the germline V gene. CDR3 protein: CASSSPGLPSYEQYF. CDR3 DNA sequence: TGTGCCAGCAGTTCCCCCGGACTGCCATCCTACGAGCAGTACTTC.

The chain links TRBV5-1 to TRBJ1-4; 7 positions agree with TRBD1. CDR1 is SGHRS and CDR2 is YFSETQ in the germline V gene. V trimming: 2 bases; J trimming: 6 bases; junction bases outside the gene matches: 7. CDR3 length: 15 residues. Here the CDR3 DNA reads TGCGCCAGCAGCTTATTCCAGGGGGAAGATGAAAAACTGTTTTTT. This translates into CASSLFQGEDEKLFF.

The chain has TRBV28 and TRBJ1-1; D remains ambiguous. V was shortened by 5 bases and J by 12 bases, with 13 bases between the two germline ends. The V gene's germline CDR1 is MDHEN and CDR2 SYDVKM. The CDR3 is 11 amino acids. In nucleotides, the CDR3 is TGTGCCAGCAGTCTTTTGGCCTCGACTTTCTTT. It encodes CASSLLASTFF.

This clone was seen just once. J is TRBJ2-3 and V is TRBV29-1; D is perhaps TRBD1 or TRBD2 (6 bases each). The germline V gene encodes CDR1 SQVTM and CDR2 ANQGSEA. The CDR3 runs to 14 residues. With 7 bases removed from V and 2 bases from J, the gap between germline ends came to 16 bases. CDR3 sequence reads: CSAVRGENTDTQYF. The CDR3 DNA follows: TGCAGCGCCGTTAGGGGGGAGAACACAGATACGCAGTATTTT.

The rearrangement uses TRBV5-1 and TRBJ1-4; unclear D gene. In germline, CDR1 is SGHRS, CDR2 YFSETQ. Deletions cut 1 base from V and 6 bases from J, with 10 bases between. This CDR3 contains 14 residues. The DNA of the CDR3 is TGCGCCAGCAGCTTGATCGGCCGGGATGAAAAACTGTTTTTT. Residues: CASSLIGRDEKLFF.

This clone was seen only once. The chain carries TRBV28 and TRBJ2-2; 9 nucleotides align to TRBD2. This CDR3 comprises 16 residues. Germline V gives CDR1 MDHEN, CDR2 SYDVKM. The ends lost 4 bases at V and 3 bases at J; junction bases unmatched: 6. The CDR3 is CASSSHRTSDTGELFF. CDR3 DNA: TGTGCCAGCAGTTCCCACAGGACTAGCGACACCGGGGAGCTGTTTTTT.

Comment on this clone: At one end, the junction sequence differs from germline, possibly due to a read error. The chain couples TRBV19 to TRBJ2-1, with D unresolved. Germline CDR1 and CDR2: LNHDA and SQIVND (reference sequence). CDR3 length: 12 residues. The DNA of the CDR3 is TGTGCCAGTAGTATAGATCTGAACCCAAGGATCTTC. This gives the protein CASSIDLNPRIF.

The chain couples TRBV18 to TRBJ2-7, with D tentatively TRBD1 (8 bases). Deletions cut 4 bases from V and 1 base from J, with 17 bases between. CDR1 is KGHSH, CDR2 LQKENI, per germline. CDR3 length equals 16 residues. CDR3 amino acids: CASSLRTGGESYEQYF. The CDR3 DNA is TGTGCCAGCTCACTAAGAACAGGGGGGGAATCCTACGAGCAGTACTTC.

Comment on this clone: This specimen includes other DNA sequences encoding the same CDR3. The gene calls are TRBV7-9 and TRBJ2-3; D gene uncertain. The CDR3 sequence is 14 residues long. Germline V gene lookup returns CDR1 SEHNR and CDR2 FQNEAQ (reference sequence). V was shortened by 1 base and J by 2 bases, with 7 bases between the two germline ends. CDR3 sequence reads: CASSLEGTTDTQYF. The CDR3 nucleotides read TGTGCCAGCAGCTTAGAAGGCACCACAGATACGCAGTATTTT.

This chain links TRBV10-1 with TRBJ1-1; unclear D gene. Trimming cost V 3 bases and J 8 bases, with 7 bases left between them. The CDR3 is made up of 11 amino acids. Germline CDR1 and CDR2: WNHNN and SYGVQD (reference sequence). The CDR3 here is CASSDAAEAFF. In DNA, the CDR3 is TGCGCCAGCAGTGATGCGGCGGAAGCTTTCTTT.

This chain links TRBV11-2 with TRBJ2-7; D not resolved. CDR3 length equals 13 residues. Trimming left V 3 bases short and J 3 bases short, with 9 bases between. CDR1 SGHAT and CDR2 FQNNGV come from the germline V gene. The CDR3 DNA follows: TGTGCCAGCAGCTTGCTCGGCCACTACGAGCAGTACTTC. Residues: CASSLLGHYEQYF.

J is TRBJ1-5 and V is TRBV6-1; D ambiguous. Between the trimmed V and J ends, which lost 6 bases and 9 bases, there was a span of 21 bases. The CDR3 runs 15 residues. Looked up from germline, CDR1 is MNHNS and CDR2 is SASEGT. CDR3 coding DNA: TGTGCCAGCAGAGGAGTCGTACAGCTCCAATGGCCCCAGCATTTT. The encoded protein is CASRGVVQLQWPQHF.

The chain recombines TRBV6-6 with TRBJ2-7; either TRBD1 or TRBD2 may supply D (5 bases each). Germline V gene sequence: CDR1 MNHNY, CDR2 SVGAGI (reference sequence). The germline V and J ends were trimmed by 5 bases and 6 bases, with 23 bases remaining between them. The CDR3 covers 16 residues. CDR3 bases: TGTGCCAGCAGTCTCGCGTTGTCAGGGAGTGGACGCGAGCAGTACTTC. It specifies CASSLALSGSGREQYF.

The rearrangement uses TRBV29-1 and TRBJ1-5, with no clear D. The V gene lost 4 bases and the J gene lost 4 bases, with 11 bases spanning the gap. Germline V lookup: CDR1 SQVTM, CDR2 ANQGSEA. The CDR3 is 13 amino acids. The CDR3 nucleotides read TGCAGCGTTGCGGGGAACATAAATCAGCCCCAGCATTTT. Its protein product is CSVAGNINQPQHF.

A single count supports this clone. The V gene is TRBV6-5, the J gene TRBJ2-7; D call uncertain. V dropped 2 bases and J dropped 5 bases, with 7 bases sitting between them. CDR3 length: 12 amino acids. In germline, CDR1 is MNHEY, CDR2 SVGAGI. The CDR3 protein is CASSYDLNEQYF. The DNA for the CDR3 is TGTGCCAGCAGTTACGATTTGAACGAGCAGTACTTC.